What follows are 9 T cell receptor beta chains derived from one specimen sequenced in a study of T cell clonality in common variable immunodeficiency. Overall study results and limits: Common variable immunodeficiency TCR beta sequences reportedly had fewer deletions and N-nucleotide insertions.

For these receptors, no antigen is known. Method: immunoSEQ multiplex PCR; TCRdb's copy keeps in-frame clones and lacks some. The sample was found to contain roughly 14,000 clones, and every one recurs. The material sequenced was peripheral blood mononuclear cells. Receptors originate from a human donor with common variable immunodeficiency.

On this clone: The read finishes 3 residues shy of the CDR3 end, and the germline J gene is used to complete it. The gene calls are TRBV7-9 and TRBJ2-2, with D possibly matching TRBD1 (6 bases). With 3 bases removed from V and 6 bases from J, the gap between germline ends came to 11 bases. CDR1 and CDR2 (germline): SEHNR, FQNEAQ (reference sequence). The CDR3 covers 14 residues. The CDR3: CASSFTGIPGELFF. The CDR3 bases that were read are TGTGCCAGCAGCTTTACAGGGATTCCCGGGGAG.

This clone was detected a few times. The read terminates 3 residues before the CDR3 end, so the remaining end is supplied by the germline J gene. This chain uses TRBV19 with TRBJ2-2, with a possible D match to TRBD1 (6 bases). The V and J ends lost 7 bases and 2 bases respectively, with 20 bases between them. The CDR3 contains 17 residues. The germline V gene has CDR1 LNHDA and CDR2 SQIVND (reference sequence). The sequenced part of the CDR3 DNA is TGTGCCAGTAATTATGGTTGGGTGGGACAAAACACCGGGGAG. Translation gives CASNYGWVGQNTGE. The whole CDR3 is CASNYGWVGQNTGELFF.

This clone was found a few times. CDR3 sequence reads: CASSLRGQANSPLHF. CDR3 DNA, as far as it was read: TGTGCCAGCAGCTTAAGGGGACAGGCTAATTCACCC. The chain links TRBV7-3 to TRBJ1-6; the match to TRBD1 covers 8 bases. The CDR3 extends 3 residues past the end of the read, so its final part is completed from the germline J gene. This CDR3 is built from 15 residues. The junction had 2 bases not matched to a gene; V was cut back by 1 base and J by 6 bases. Germline V lookup: CDR1 SGHTA, CDR2 FQGTGA.

This clone was counted a few times. The read halts 3 residues ahead of the CDR3 end, with the missing end drawn from the germline J gene. The genes are TRBV7-2 and TRBJ2-7; 7 positions match TRBD1. V was clipped by 5 bases and J by 6 bases; unmatched bases: 10. The CDR3 has 14 residues. The germline V gene encodes CDR1 SGHTA and CDR2 FQGNSA. This CDR3 is CASSSTGTALEQYF. Incomplete CDR3 DNA: TGTGCCAGCAGCAGCACCGGGACAGCCCTCGAG. The full variable domain, in which reference TRBV7-2 and TRBJ2-7 provide the parts outside the CDR3, is GAGVSQSPSNKVTEKGKDVELRCDPISGHTALYWYRQSLGQGLEFLIYFQGNSAPDKSGLPSDRFSAERTGGSVSTLTIQRTQQEDSAVYLCASSSTGTALEQYFGPGTRLTVT.

Comments on this clone: The CDR3 is cut off 3 residues early in the read; its end comes from the germline J gene. The rearrangement uses TRBV30 and TRBJ2-7; D unresolved. The CDR3 length is 14 residues. From germline, CDR1 is GTSNPN and CDR2 SVGIG (reference sequence). The V end was cut by 6 bases, the J end by 2 bases, with 17 bases between. CDR3 amino acids: CACHHRLFTYEQYF. Partial CDR3 DNA: TGTGCCTGCCACCACCGACTTTTCACCTACGAG.

This clone has only a few counts. The read terminates 3 residues ahead of where the CDR3 ends, so the germline J gene completes it. This chain connects TRBV30 to TRBJ1-2, with 8 bases lining up with TRBD1. Germline CDR1 and CDR2: GTSNPN and SVGIG (reference sequence). The length of the CDR3 is 13 residues. The trim removed 3 bases at V and 5 bases at J, leaving 5 bases unmatched. CDR3 sequence: CAWSRTGTYGYTF. CDR3 bases read: TGTGCCTGGAGCCGGACAGGGACATATGGC.

This clone showed up just a few times. The DNA ends 3 residues before the CDR3 does, and the rest of the CDR3 is filled in from the germline J gene. The V call is TRBV19, the J call TRBJ1-6; possibly TRBD1 for D (6 bases). Trimming removed 3 bases at V and 7 bases at J, with 25 bases between. This CDR3 spans 19 amino acids. From germline, CDR1 is LNHDA and CDR2 SQIVND (reference sequence). CDR3 amino acids: CASSIRRSLVRTANSPLHF. The DNA read from the CDR3 is TGTGCCAGTAGTATCCGGCGCTCCCTTGTAAGGACAGCAAATTCACCC.

As to this clone: The read gets to within 3 residues of the CDR3 end, and the germline J gene fills in the rest. J is TRBJ2-7 and V is TRBV19, with 13 bases that match TRBD2. From germline, CDR1 is LNHDA and CDR2 SQIVND (reference sequence). Trimming at V came to 4 bases and at J to 6 bases, leaving 9 bases not matched to a gene. This CDR3 is built from 16 residues. CDR3 DNA, as far as it was read: TGTGCCAGTAGTAACCCTACTAGCGGGGGGGCCTTCGAG. This sequence encodes CASSNPTSGGAFE. The entire CDR3 protein is CASSNPTSGGAFEQYF.

This clone was seen only a few times. Read coverage stops 3 residues before the CDR3 terminus; the germline J gene supplies the remainder. The genes are TRBV30 and TRBJ2-1; no reliable D call. From germline, CDR1 is GTSNPN and CDR2 SVGIG (reference sequence). V lost 2 bases, J lost 4 bases, and 6 bases lay in between. This CDR3 comprises 12 residues. The covered CDR3 bases are TGTGCCTGGAGTCCCTCTTACAATGAG. Translation: CAWSPSYNE. The CDR3 as a whole reads CAWSPSYNEQFF.